Here is one T cell receptor beta chain with its context. The clone's antigen remains unknown. No per-base quality is available; no much larger clone lies one base away. TCRbeta CDR3 regions were amplified from genomic DNA using the immunoSEQ Assay, a bias-controlled multiplex PCR. The authors processed their data as follows. Nucleated cell counts per sample were estimated from amplification of reference gene primers within the assay. To quantify the absolute abundance of each unique TCRbeta CDR3 rearrangement, sequence reads were collapsed and filtered. For each sample, productive Simpson clonality was calculated by taking the square root of Simpson's diversity index across productive rearrangements. What TCRdb holds here is the immuneACCESS table cut down to in-frame rearrangements. Part of the clones is not present; checked against another copy, under half of the missing clones reflect an unresolved V gene, and the others are unexplained. The D gene and trimming were derived from the DNA, and the V and J assignments and clone size from that table. This sample gives some 160,000 clones in total; 83% of them show up just once. The biggest ten clones account for 1.5% of the sample.

The sample belongs to a study of blood T cell repertoires in COVID-19 (dated by TCRdb to between 2020 and 2021). Study-wide context: Samples from collaborators originated in the United States, Italy and Spain and spanned both the acute and convalescent phases of COVID-19. The repertoires were made available in a free public database intended to serve as a resource for research on the immune response to SARS-CoV-2. Deeply sampled blood TCRbeta repertoires from subjects exposed to, actively infected with, or recovered from COVID-19 were included in the dataset. HLA class I and class II types, where available, came from metadata supplied by the sample provider rather than from assay-based typing. Samples were obtained from the ongoing ImmuneRACE study (first 160 participants) and from approximately 1,200 subjects provided by 6 global collaborators. Nearly every sample came with metadata listing a de-identified subject ID, COVID-19 status, age in years and sex. The material from the prospective study consisted of cDNA or gDNA derived from T cells, B-cell-depleted T cells, or PBMCs. Summary of the overall study and its limitations: The amount of clinical and demographic metadata varied by source and participant and was provided uncurated.

The collaborating institutions used their own protocols to collect whole blood in K2EDTA tubes. For TCRbeta analysis, collaborators shipped samples as frozen whole blood, isolated PBMCs, or DNA extracted from either of those sample types. The sequenced sample consisted of peripheral blood. The source of this sequence is a human donor in a cohort sampled during active COVID-19.

This receptor has the CDR3 CASSWDRGAQGQPQHF. The sequence in DNA is TGTGCCAGCAGTTGGGACAGGGGGGCCCAGGGTCAGCCCCAGCATTTT. The V and J genes are TRBV2 and TRBJ1-5; TRBD1 agrees with 11 junctional bases. The CDR3, cysteine through phenylalanine, is 16 amino acids long. Of the read, only the CDR3 DNA is kept; its 48 bases are in frame from base 1. CDR1 and CDR2 are drawn from the germline V gene: SNHLY, FYNNEI. For this chain, trimming is 5 bases at the V end and 6 bases at the J end, and the number of junction bases without a gene match is 9.